The source of this T cell receptor beta chain is a study of cytotoxic CD8 clonotypes in ibrutinib-treated CLL. At the level of the study: Once treatment had gone on for a median of around eleven months, range 6 to 36, response samples were drawn. General study results and limits: Public clonotypes were seen rarely and were contracted or stable on treatment. Sustained-remission and progressing patients had different sampling times. Measured clonality at baseline was greater than in age-matched healthy donors and tracked with circulating CD8+ T-cell counts.

In regard to this clone: The antigen is unknown.

The method was immunoSEQ multiplex PCR; TCRdb's version includes in-frame clones alone and lacks a portion of them. The table lists 45,000 to 55,000 clones, approximately 53% of them singletons. V shed 5 bases and J shed 2 bases, with 13 bases lying between them. This CDR3 is 15 amino acids long. Germline V gives CDR1 SNHLY, CDR2 FYNNEI. The chain employs TRBV2 and TRBJ1-3; D is perhaps TRBD1 (5 bases). The source was PBMCs, collected after 12 months of ibrutinib treatment. The receptor comes from a human donor with chronic lymphocytic leukemia. DNA of the CDR3: TGTGCCAGCAGTATAGTGCAGGGTCCTGGAAACACCATATATTTT. It yields the protein CASSIVQGPGNTIYF.